This entry is about one T cell receptor (beta chain). Its antigen is unknown. Qualities for individual bases were not recorded, and no much larger clone is one base off. The library was prepared using the immunoSEQ multiplex PCR assay. Per the original workflow: A statistical classification framework was built for diagnosing cytomegalovirus status from the catalog of TCR beta chain sequences. As stored in TCRdb, this immuneACCESS dataset retains in-frame rearrangements with V and J assigned. A fraction of the clones does not appear; measured against another copy, unresolved V genes explain less than half of the discrepancy, and the remainder lacks a known reason. Clone size and the V and J calls come from that table; the DNA yielded D and trimming. Across this sample there are approximately 76,000 clones, with 94% seen only once. Around 2.1% of the sample is taken by the ten largest. The data derive from a study of cytomegalovirus exposure and HLA in healthy donors (dated by TCRdb to 2016 to 2017). A note on the overall study: According to a later analysis, the roughly 120 validation repertoires were produced on the same platform as the roughly 720 repertoires of the first cohort. The study aimed to test whether signatures of past pathogen exposure could be identified by cataloging public T cell receptors. In addition to the first cohort of 666 subjects, a separate validation cohort of 120 different subjects was used. High-throughput TCR immunosequencing, statistical association of individual TCRs with disease status, and machine learning were combined to predict cytomegalovirus infection status.

The donors were included in the validation cohort of 100 to 150 subjects, a group kept apart from the roughly 700-subject first cohort. Study-wide conclusions, independent of this receptor: A later analysis lacked HLA typing for the validation cohort, so it scored co-occurrence in that cohort across all 110 or so repertoires. The classifier was reported to diagnose cytomegalovirus status with high specificity and sensitivity in both the original and validation cohorts. Most TCR sequences were seen in very few donors, while some public TCRs were found in many individuals. Subsequent analysis determined that TCRs grouped into clusters in the first cohort also showed a tendency toward co-occurrence across the 120 or so validation repertoires, and 90% to 95% of cluster scores exceeded 0. A few of the identified cytomegalovirus-associated TCR beta chains were confirmed in vitro to be specific for cytomegalovirus antigens. The study gave a list of some 150 TCR beta chains associated with cytomegalovirus. The authors suggested that the approach could potentially be extended to other disease states and immunological phenotypes.

Sequences were obtained from PBMCs. This TCR was sampled from a woman younger than 35 in good health and CMV-seronegative.

The CDR3 reads CASSQYQGHPPWNSQYF. In nucleotides, the sequence is TGCGCCAGCAGTCAATACCAGGGACACCCGCCCTGGAACTCGCAGTATTTT. In this chain, TRBV23-1 is recombined with TRBJ2-3; a weak D assignment points to TRBD1 (6 bases agree). TRBV23-1 is classed as an ORF, of uncertain function. Its CDR3 holds 17 amino acids, cysteine through phenylalanine. Of the read, only the CDR3 DNA is kept; its 51 bases are in frame from base 1. Between the V and J ends, shortened by 1 base and 10 bases respectively, the junction contains 24 bases.